This T cell receptor (beta chain) emerged from a study of blood T cell repertoires in COVID-19. Overall study context: Researchers got acute and convalescent COVID-19 samples from the United States, Italy and Spain. Sources were T cells, B-cell-depleted T cells, or PBMCs; the material itself was cDNA or gDNA.

TCRdb keeps only in-frame clones here, not all; method: immunoSEQ multiplex PCR. The sample consists of about 28,000 clones, roughly 87% of them appearing once. V lost 6 bases, J lost 2 bases, and 17 bases lay in between. The germline V gene encodes CDR1 MNHEY and CDR2 SVGAGI. This CDR3 has 15 residues. This TCR came from a man aged 60 to 69 with active COVID-19. The material sequenced was peripheral blood. The chain is built from TRBV6-5 and TRBJ2-7, with a possible D match to TRBD2 (5 bases). The CDR3 reads CASRPPGGQPYEQYF. DNA for the CDR3: TGTGCCAGCAGGCCCCCGGGCGGGCAGCCCTACGAGCAGTACTTC.